This TCR beta chain was profiled in a study of shared clonotypes between healthy human individuals. Under the authors' procedure: Filtering of immunoSEQ junctional sequences could not match full-length read filtering. Clones were sequenced by immunoSEQ multiplex PCR, and TCRdb holds only the in-frame ones, with some missing. Clone size and V and J calls were adopted from that table, with D and trimming inferred from the DNA. The profile shows fewer than 2.5 million clones, 93% of them singletons. This receptor was obtained from a man aged 18 to 30 in good health. Some clones in this sample may be carry-over from other donors' samples. Sequencing was performed on naive CD4+ T cells from PBMCs. The subset is: CD45RA+ positively selected.

CDR3 nucleotide sequence: TGTGCCAGCAGTCAAACTACCTGGAATTTCCGGGAGCTGTTTTTT. Its translation: CASSQTTWNFRELFF. V is TRBV6-1 and J is TRBJ2-2; D is ambiguous. This CDR3 is 15 amino acids long. Germline V CDR1 and CDR2: MNHNS, SASEGT. Trimming removed 5 bases from V and 9 bases from J, with 19 bases in between.